Presented here are 25 T cell receptor beta chains from one specimen sequenced in a study of neoadjuvant nivolumab and ipilimumab in lung cancer. The data were produced by immunoSEQ multiplex PCR, yet TCRdb's version contains in-frame clones alone and is incomplete. The sample has 25,000 to 30,000 clones; about 75% are singletons. The starting material was tumor tissue, obtained after neoadjuvant nivolumab, alone or with ipilimumab, at or shortly before surgery. The receptors were gathered from an adult with non-small cell lung cancer.

This clone turned up a few times. V is TRBV6-4 and J is TRBJ2-3; TRBD2 aligns across 11 bases. The CDR3 is made up of 16 amino acids. Germline assignment: CDR1 MRHNA and CDR2 SNTAGT. Germline trimming cut 0 bases from V and 2 bases from J; bases unmatched to any gene: 1. The CDR3 DNA reads as TGTGCCAGCAGTGACTCGACTAGCGGGGACACAGATACGCAGTATTTT. Encoded protein: CASSDSTSGDTDTQYF.

The J gene is TRBJ2-7, the V gene TRBV5-1; D is perhaps TRBD2 (5 bases). The CDR3 is made up of 15 amino acids. The V gene lost 4 bases and the J gene lost 3 bases, with 17 bases spanning the gap. Germline CDR1 SGHRS, CDR2 YFSETQ. CDR3 nucleotide sequence: TGCGCCAGCAGCGACACGACCGGACTGATCTACGAGCAGTACTTC. Protein sequence: CASSDTTGLIYEQYF. The full variable domain, completed using reference TRBV5-1 and TRBJ2-7, is KAGVTQTPRYLIKTRGQQVTLSCSPISGHRSVSWYQQTPGQGLQFLFEYFSETQRNKGNFPGRFSGRQFSNSRSEMNVSTLELGDSALYLCASSDTTGLIYEQYFGPGTRLTVT.

The table lists this clone with a few counts. The V gene is TRBV30, the J gene TRBJ2-6; 7 bases are a match to TRBD2. The germline CDR1 and CDR2 sequences are GTSNPN and SVGIG (reference sequence). V shed 2 bases, J shed 4 bases, and the junction held 5 bases outside the gene matches. This CDR3 spans 15 amino acids. CDR3 in amino acids: CAWSRGGTGANVLTF. DNA of the CDR3: TGTGCCTGGAGTAGGGGAGGGACCGGGGCCAACGTCCTGACTTTC.

This chain joins TRBV19 and TRBJ1-1, with D possibly matching TRBD1 (5 bases). The germline V gene has CDR1 LNHDA and CDR2 SQIVND (reference sequence). V dropped 6 bases and J dropped 5 bases, with 13 bases sitting between them. The CDR3 runs 13 residues. CDR3 bases: TGTGCCAGTAGGGGTACGACAGAAACTGAAGCTTTCTTT. This encodes CASRGTTETEAFF.

The chain recombines TRBV5-1 with TRBJ1-2; D is unresolved. Germline CDR1 is SGHRS and CDR2 is YFSETQ. This CDR3 is built from 14 residues. Trimming took off 2 bases at V and 0 bases at J, with 8 bases between the two ends. The CDR3 DNA follows: TGCGCCAGCAGCTTCGGATCCACTAACTATGGCTACACCTTC. Its translation: CASSFGSTNYGYTF.

This clone was recorded a few times. The chain uses TRBV7-9 and TRBJ2-3, with D uncertain. V lost 0 bases to trimming and J lost 3 bases, with 10 bases between them. CDR3 length: 15 residues. From germline, CDR1 is SEHNR and CDR2 FQNEAQ (reference sequence). CDR3: CASSLALSNTDTQYF. CDR3 nucleotides: TGTGCCAGCAGCTTAGCCCTCTCCAATACAGATACGCAGTATTTT.

The genes are TRBV5-1 and TRBJ1-1; TRBD1 matches 7 bases. The CDR3 length is 14 residues. Germline V CDR1 and CDR2: SGHRS, YFSETQ. V gave up 4 bases and J gave up 2 bases; unmatched junction bases: 5. CDR3 region: CASSPGTANTEAFF. DNA of the CDR3: TGCGCCAGCAGCCCGGGGACAGCTAACACTGAAGCTTTCTTT.

The rearrangement links TRBV5-6 to TRBJ2-7, with unresolved D. V dropped 1 base and J dropped 5 bases, with 7 bases sitting between them. The CDR3 covers 12 residues. In germline, CDR1 is SGHDT, CDR2 YYEEEE. DNA for the CDR3: TGTGCCAGCAGCTTGATTAAAAACGAGCAGTACTTC. It encodes CASSLIKNEQYF. The full variable domain, its missing parts supplied by reference TRBV5-6 and TRBJ2-7, is DAGVTQSPTHLIKTRGQQVTLRCSPKSGHDTVSWYQQALGQGPQFIFQYYEEEERQRGNFPDRFSGHQFPNYSSELNVNALLLGDSALYLCASSLIKNEQYFGPGTRLTVT.

The J gene is TRBJ2-7, the V gene TRBV29-1; D unclear. This CDR3 region has 12 residues. V was pared by 4 bases and J by 2 bases, with 9 bases between. CDR1 and CDR2 from the germline V gene are SQVTM and ANQGSEA. In DNA, the CDR3 is TGCAGCGTTGCCCCAGATACCTACGAGCAGTACTTC. It yields the protein CSVAPDTYEQYF.

This chain links TRBV18 with TRBJ1-1, with D uncertain. CDR3 length: 13 amino acids. Trimming pared 0 bases from V and 0 bases from J, leaving 2 bases between. Germline assignment: CDR1 KGHSH and CDR2 LQKENI. The CDR3 nucleotides are TGTGCCAGCTCACCACCGGTGAACACTGAAGCTTTCTTT. It specifies CASSPPVNTEAFF. Full variable domain (rest looked up from reference TRBV18 and TRBJ1-1): NAGVMQNPRHLVRRRGQEARLRCSPMKGHSHVYWYRQLPEEGLKFMVYLQKENIIDESGMPKERFSAEFPKEGPSILRIQQVVRGDSAAYFCASSPPVNTEAFFGQGTRLTVV.

V gene TRBV5-6 combines with J gene TRBJ1-2; tentatively, D is TRBD1 (5 bases). Germline-derived CDR1 and CDR2 are SGHDT and YYEEEE. The V end was cut by 1 base, the J end by 0 bases, with 13 bases between. There are 16 residues in the CDR3. The CDR3 bases are TGTGCCAGCAGCTTGAACGGGGCAGGCTCTAACTATGGCTACACCTTC. Amino acid sequence: CASSLNGAGSNYGYTF. Full variable domain (outside the CDR3, taken from reference TRBV5-6 and TRBJ1-2): DAGVTQSPTHLIKTRGQQVTLRCSPKSGHDTVSWYQQALGQGPQFIFQYYEEEERQRGNFPDRFSGHQFPNYSSELNVNALLLGDSALYLCASSLNGAGSNYGYTFGSGTRLTVV.

Here the CDR3 reads CASSSAPTGGSGYTF. CDR3 bases: TGTGCCAGCAGCTCAGCCCCAACAGGGGGAAGTGGCTACACCTTC. The chain combines TRBV6-1 with TRBJ1-2; 8 bases agree with TRBD1. CDR1 and CDR2 (germline): MNHNS, SASEGT. There are 15 residues in the CDR3. V gave up 6 bases and J gave up 7 bases; unmatched junction bases: 13.

This clone was seen a handful of times. This chain uses TRBV6-6 with TRBJ2-7; 10 positions match TRBD1. The CDR3 runs to 15 residues. J lost 4 bases, V lost 3 bases, and 6 bases had no gene match. The germline V gene encodes CDR1 MNHNY and CDR2 SVGAGI (reference sequence). The CDR3 loop is CASSYARDRGYEQYF. The CDR3 DNA reads TGTGCCAGCAGTTATGCCCGGGACAGGGGTTACGAGCAGTACTTC.

The V call is TRBV15, the J call TRBJ2-3, with 10 bases matching TRBD1. Per the germline V gene, CDR1 is LNHNV and CDR2 is YYDKDF (reference sequence). The CDR3 is made up of 18 amino acids. V gave up 4 bases and J gave up 3 bases; unmatched junction bases: 13. CDR3 sequence (DNA): TGTGCCACCAGCAAGTATCAGGGGACAGGGGTAGGAACAGATACGCAGTATTTT. Translating it yields CATSKYQGTGVGTDTQYF. Based on the CDR3 plus reference TRBV15 and TRBJ2-3, the full variable domain is DAMVIQNPRYQVTQFGKPVTLSCSQTLNHNVMYWYQQKSSQAPKLLFHYYDKDFNNEADTPDNFQSRRPNTSFCFLDIRSPGLGDTAMYLCATSKYQGTGVGTDTQYFGPGTRLTVL.

This clone is a singleton in its sample. CDR3 sequence: CASSRLTSGDEDTQYF. The CDR3 nucleotides are TGTGCCAGCAGCCGTCTGACTAGCGGGGACGAAGATACGCAGTATTTT. The chain is built from TRBV25-1 and TRBJ2-3, with 11 bases that match TRBD2. The V gene end was trimmed by 6 bases and the J gene end by 5 bases; junction bases not matched to a gene: 10. Germline CDR1 MGHDK, CDR2 SYGVNS. The CDR3 covers 16 residues.

V and J are TRBV7-6 and TRBJ1-1; 9 bases align to TRBD1. CDR3 length equals 12 residues. J was trimmed by 11 bases and V by 4 bases; bases with no gene match: 5. Germline V lookup: CDR1 SGHVS, CDR2 FNYEAQ. DNA of the CDR3: TGTGCCAGCAGCTCACAGGGGGCGCGGGCTTTCTTT. It is translated as CASSSQGARAFF.

This clone has only a few counts. The chain joins TRBV5-6 to TRBJ2-5, with 9 bases aligning to TRBD1. The V gene end was trimmed by 0 bases and the J gene end by 4 bases; junction bases not matched to a gene: 4. Germline V CDR1 and CDR2: SGHDT, YYEEEE. The CDR3 loop spans 15 amino acids. CDR3: CASSLEGTGRETQYF. In DNA, the CDR3 is TGTGCCAGCAGCTTGGAAGGGACAGGGAGAGAGACCCAGTACTTC.

This rearrangement joins TRBV7-2 to TRBJ1-1; a weak D match, TRBD1 (5 bases). V lost 1 base to trimming and J lost 1 base, with 16 bases between them. Germline V gene sequence: CDR1 SGHTA, CDR2 FQGNSA. The CDR3 has 17 residues. This CDR3 reads CASSLDYPGGGNTEAFF. CDR3 DNA sequence: TGTGCCAGCAGCTTAGATTATCCGGGGGGAGGGAACACTGAAGCTTTCTTT.

In its sample, this clone was seen a few times. The CDR3 DNA follows: TGTGCCAGCTCGCCAGCAGGGGTTTCGAACACTGAAGCTTTCTTT. Its protein is CASSPAGVSNTEAFF. The chain joins TRBV18 to TRBJ1-1, with D possibly matching TRBD1 (6 bases). Germline V gene sequence: CDR1 KGHSH, CDR2 LQKENI. V was cut by 6 bases and J by 1 base, with 15 bases left in between. The CDR3 is 15 residues long.

V usage is TRBV5-1 and J usage is TRBJ1-1, with D perhaps matching TRBD1 (6 bases). This CDR3 is 15 amino acids long. Per germline, CDR1 SGHRS and CDR2 YFSETQ. V gave up 0 bases and J gave up 1 base, with 10 bases separating them. The chain's CDR3 is CASSLVQGRNTEAFF. The DNA of the CDR3 is TGCGCCAGCAGCTTGGTACAGGGACGGAACACTGAAGCTTTCTTT.

The chain links TRBV11-2 to TRBJ2-3; D is perhaps TRBD2 (6 bases). The CDR3 has 14 residues. Germline CDR1 and CDR2: SGHAT and FQNNGV. Deletions cut 5 bases from V and 5 bases from J, with 14 bases between. For the CDR3, the DNA is TGTGCCAGCAGCCTAGGGGTGGGGGGAGATACGCAGTATTTT. It yields the protein CASSLGVGGDTQYF.

V gene TRBV7-2 combines with J gene TRBJ1-2; 9 bases agree with TRBD1. From germline, CDR1 is SGHTA and CDR2 FQGNSA. The CDR3 spans 14 residues. J gave up 5 bases and V 5 bases, and 6 bases lay outside the gene matches. CDR3 DNA sequence: TGTGCCAGCAGCGGAGGACAGGGGAAGTATGGCTACACCTTC. Amino acids: CASSGGQGKYGYTF.

This rearrangement joins TRBV5-6 to TRBJ2-7, with TRBD2 matching 8 bases. The CDR3 consists of 15 residues. Trimming took 2 bases from V and 3 from J; bases not matched to a gene: 7. The germline CDR1 and CDR2 sequences are SGHDT and YYEEEE. This CDR3 is CASSFLAGSYYEQYF. DNA for the CDR3: TGTGCCAGCAGCTTCTTAGCGGGGAGCTACTACGAGCAGTACTTC.

This sequence joins TRBV15 and TRBJ1-1; D not resolved. With 0 bases removed from V and 0 bases from J, the gap between germline ends came to 11 bases. The CDR3 extends over 16 amino acids. Germline-derived CDR1 and CDR2 are LNHNV and YYDKDF (reference sequence). CDR3: CATSRDRPQMNTEAFF. CDR3 DNA: TGTGCCACCAGCAGAGATCGCCCGCAAATGAACACTGAAGCTTTCTTT.

The genes are TRBV30 and TRBJ2-7; unclear D gene. The CDR3 extends over 12 amino acids. Trimming took 3 bases from V and 1 from J, leaving 7 bases between them. Germline V lookup: CDR1 GTSNPN, CDR2 SVGIG (reference sequence). The CDR3 spells CAWRESSYEQYF. DNA for the CDR3: TGTGCCTGGAGGGAAAGTTCCTACGAGCAGTACTTC.